This paragraph reports one T cell receptor beta chain. V lost 6 bases and J 8 bases, leaving 20 bases between the germline ends. The germline gives CDR1 SEHNR, CDR2 FQNEAQ (reference sequence). The CDR3 covers 15 residues. A TCRbeta library incorporating unique molecular identifiers was prepared. TCRdb re-called the PCR reads with MiXCR, one entry per CDR3 protein. The repertoire consists of about 350,000 distinct CDR3 sequences, with 13% occurring once and the leading ten covering about 4%. These data belong to a study of T-cell reconstitution after alpha-beta-depleted transplantation in children. The material sequenced was PBMCs, taken from the stem cell graft. The chain uses TRBV7-9 and TRBJ2-1; TRBD1 or TRBD2 may be the D gene (5 bases each). This receptor was obtained from a human donor who donated a stem cell graft to a child with Fanconi anemia. CDR3 sequence (DNA): TGTGCCAGCAGGGTCCGGGAACTGGGGCCCGATGAGCAGTTCTTC. This translates into CASRVRELGPDEQFF.